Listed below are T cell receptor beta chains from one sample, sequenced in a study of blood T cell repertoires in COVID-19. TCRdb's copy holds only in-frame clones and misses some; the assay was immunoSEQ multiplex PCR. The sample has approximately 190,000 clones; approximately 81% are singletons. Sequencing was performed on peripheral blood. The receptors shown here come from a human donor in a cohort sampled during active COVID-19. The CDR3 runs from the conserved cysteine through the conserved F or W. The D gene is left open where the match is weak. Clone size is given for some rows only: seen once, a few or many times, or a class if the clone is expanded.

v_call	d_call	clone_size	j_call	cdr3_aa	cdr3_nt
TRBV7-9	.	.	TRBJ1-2	CASSFDSWYGYTF	TGTGCCAGCAGCTTCGACTCCTGGTATGGCTACACCTTC
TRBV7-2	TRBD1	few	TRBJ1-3	CASSRDSAGNTIYF	TGTGCCAGCAGCCGGGACAGTGCCGGAAACACCATATATTTT
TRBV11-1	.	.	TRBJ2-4	CASSSNREGGGNIQYF	TGTGCCAGCAGCTCAAATAGGGAGGGAGGGGGGAACATTCAGTACTTC
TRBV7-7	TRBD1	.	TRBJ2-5	CASSLGGEETQYF	TGTGCTAGCAGCCTAGGGGGCGAAGAGACCCAGTACTTC
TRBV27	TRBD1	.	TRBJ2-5	CASPRDRGKETQYF	TGTGCCAGCCCAAGGGACAGGGGTAAAGAGACCCAGTACTTC
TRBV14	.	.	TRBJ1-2	CASSQDLVYGYTF	TGTGCCAGCAGCCAAGATTTAGTCTATGGCTACACCTTC
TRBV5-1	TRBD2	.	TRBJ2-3	CASSASSGSADTQYF	TGCGCCAGCAGCGCGTCCAGCGGGAGTGCGGATACGCAGTATTTT
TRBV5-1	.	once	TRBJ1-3	CASQAGDLHSGNTIYF	TGCGCCAGTCAGGCGGGGGACTTGCACTCTGGAAACACCATATATTTT
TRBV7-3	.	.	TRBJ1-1	CASSWGGAGEAFF	TGTGCCAGCAGCTGGGGGGGCGCCGGTGAAGCTTTCTTT
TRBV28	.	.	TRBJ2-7	CASSTLDRIRNEQYF	TGTGCCAGCAGTACCCTGGACAGAATAAGAAACGAGCAGTACTTC
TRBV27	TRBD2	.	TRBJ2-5	CASSFGGKETQYF	TGTGCCAGCAGTTTCGGGGGGAAAGAGACCCAGTACTTC
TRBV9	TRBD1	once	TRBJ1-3	CASSGLGQGAGNTIYF	TGTGCCAGCAGCGGGCTGGGACAGGGAGCTGGAAACACCATATATTTT
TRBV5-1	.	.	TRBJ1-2	CASSLVTMNGYTF	TGCGCCAGCAGCTTGGTGACAATGAATGGCTACACCTTC
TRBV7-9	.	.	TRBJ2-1	CASSLESRYNEQFF	TGTGCCAGCAGCTTAGAGAGCCGTTACAATGAGCAGTTCTTC
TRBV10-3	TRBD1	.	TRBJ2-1	CAISERTGDNEQFF	TGTGCCATCAGTGAAAGGACAGGCGACAATGAGCAGTTCTTC
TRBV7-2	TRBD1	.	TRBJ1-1	CASSLWQGASTEAFF	TGTGCCAGCAGCTTATGGCAGGGGGCGTCCACTGAAGCTTTCTTT
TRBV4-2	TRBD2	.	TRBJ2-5	CASSQGASGGFKSETQYF	TGTGCCAGCAGCCAAGGAGCTAGCGGGGGTTTTAAATCAGAGACCCAGTACTTC
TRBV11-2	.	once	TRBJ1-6	CASSLATGSASPLHF	TGTGCCAGCAGCTTAGCCACAGGGTCTGCTTCACCCCTCCACTTT
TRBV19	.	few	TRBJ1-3	CASSIRSSGNTIYF	TGTGCCAGTAGTATAAGGAGCTCTGGAAACACCATATATTTT
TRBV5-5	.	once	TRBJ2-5	CASSSGTGFLETQYF	.
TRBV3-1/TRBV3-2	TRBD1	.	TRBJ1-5	CASSDRGGNQPQHF	TGTGCCAGCAGCGACAGGGGTGGCAATCAGCCCCAGCATTTT
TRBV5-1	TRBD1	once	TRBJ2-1	CASSLAAGTGGIEQFF	TGCGCCAGCAGCTTGGCCGCCGGGACAGGGGGCATTGAGCAGTTCTTC
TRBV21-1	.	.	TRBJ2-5	CASIGDSRPQETQYF	TGTGCCAGCATTGGGGACAGTAGACCGCAAGAGACCCAGTACTTC